This entry features one T cell receptor (beta chain) sequence. Antigen specificity is unknown. The same CDR3 can be traced to other DNA sequences in this sample. CDR1 and CDR2 (germline): MDHEN, SYDVKM. There are 12 residues in the CDR3. The junction had 2 bases not matched to a gene; V was cut back by 0 bases and J by 11 bases. The sample belongs to a study of shared clonotypes between healthy human individuals. Study observations and caveats: There were few donors, and this limited the genetic and exposure-history diversity represented.

Donors, without exception, were Caucasian adults residing in Nashville, Tennessee. Clones were read by immunoSEQ multiplex PCR, and TCRdb kept only the in-frame ones, dropping some. Of over 1.4 million clones in the sample, over 95% were seen once. Material for sequencing was naive CD4+ T cells sorted from blood. The sample's subset: CD45RA+ positively selected. The rearrangement links TRBV28 to TRBJ1-1; 8 nucleotides agree with TRBD1. The clonotype was recovered from a man aged 25 to 40 in good health. CDR3 loop: CASSLWDREAFF. Written as DNA, the CDR3 is TGTGCCAGCAGTTTATGGGACAGGGAGGCTTTCTTT. Based on the CDR3 plus reference TRBV28 and TRBJ1-1, the full variable domain is DVKVTQSSRYLVKRTGEKVFLECVQDMDHENMFWYRQDPGLGLRLIYFSYDVKMKEKGDIPEGYSVSREKKERFSLILESASTNQTSMYLCASSLWDREAFFGQGTRLTVV.